This TCR beta chain was retrieved from a study of human T cells and chemical hapten exposure. Whole-study context: Small pooled library volume differences mainly caused per-sample TCR yield variation. Study-wide results and limits: The number of TCRs above 1 in 1000 frequency did not change after DPC sensitization.

V was trimmed by 5 bases and J by 4 bases, leaving 13 bases between them. This CDR3 comprises 13 residues. Germline assignment: CDR1 SQVTM and CDR2 ANQGSEA. This clonotype appeared many times. Its antigen is as yet unknown. Separate cDNA molecules received unique molecular identifiers, which the library attached to them. Per the authors' pipeline: The number of TCRs in each sample had a median of 95,638 and spanned roughly 23,224 to 750,000. Each CDR3 protein is one row after TCRdb ran MiXCR on the RACE reads. In this record, the V and J calls reflect TCRdb's handling and not the investigators' own analysis. The table has under 95,000 distinct CDR3 sequences, approximately 10% seen once. Described time point: healthy volunteer bleed at 2 weeks. Total RNA was extracted from unfractionated whole blood.

The receptor's source is a female donor in good health. Some clones in this sample may be carry-over from other donors' samples. The V and J genes are TRBV29-1 and TRBJ2-3; D may match TRBD1 or TRBD2 (5 bases each). Source material: whole blood. CDR3 in DNA: TGCAGCGTTCTGGGTCAGGGAGCAGATACGCAGTATTTT. It encodes CSVLGQGADTQYF.